Below, 30 T cell receptor beta chains from the same sample are listed, as sequenced in a study of T cell repertoires in cytomegalovirus infection (dated by TCRdb to between 2017 and 2020). The run used an Illumina HiSeq 1500. In TCRdb, the public reads were trimmed at Q25 with fastp and aligned with MiXCR, with productive beta chains retained. Identical CDR3 proteins give one entry, which carries the most common genes and DNA. The sample contains 650,000 to 900,000 distinct CDR3 sequences, less than 35% of them found a single time. Over 10% of the sample belongs to the ten largest clones. Explained via the paper, the treatment or condition label denotes: in vitro stimulation with specific CMV peptide epitopes to enrich CMV-specific T cells. The antigens these receptors bind are not known. The sample consisted of cultured CD8+ T cells from PBMCs, taken from culture after CMV antigen stimulation. The receptor source for this set is a human donor in good health (CMV status not recorded). Some clones in this sample may be carry-over from other donors' samples.

CDR3 sequence: CASSLTGGQEKLFF. The CDR3 DNA sequence: TGTGCCAGCAGTTTGACAGGGGGCCAGGAAAAACTGTTTTTT. The chain recombines TRBV27 with TRBJ1-4; 10 bases match TRBD1. CDR3 length equals 14 residues. Germline loops: CDR1 MNHEY, CDR2 SMNVEV (reference sequence). Unmatched junction bases numbered 3, after V lost 3 bases and J lost 8 bases.

V and J are TRBV4-1 and TRBJ2-7; D is possibly TRBD1 (6 bases). The CDR3 consists of 15 residues. The V end lost 4 bases, the J end lost 3 bases, and 16 bases lay between the germline ends. Germline assignment: CDR1 MGHRA and CDR2 YSYEKL. CDR3 coding DNA: TGCGCCAGCAGCCCTACCGGCAGGACAGACTACGAGCAGTACTTC. This sequence encodes CASSPTGRTDYEQYF.

The rearrangement links TRBV27 to TRBJ2-4; TRBD2 is a possible D gene (6 bases). V was cut by 6 bases and J by 5 bases, with 14 bases left in between. The CDR3 is made up of 14 amino acids. The germline V gene encodes CDR1 MNHEY and CDR2 SMNVEV (reference sequence). The CDR3 bases are TGTGCCAGCAGGACTAGGGGATTGGAAAACATTCAGTACTTC. Translated: CASRTRGLENIQYF.

J is TRBJ2-7 and V is TRBV27; a weak D match, TRBD2 (7 bases). The length of the CDR3 is 13 residues. Trimming left V 11 bases short and J 0 bases short, with 14 bases between. CDR1 is MNHEY, CDR2 SMNVEV, per germline (reference sequence). The CDR3 region has the DNA TGTGCCGCGGCCGGGGGGCCCTCCTACGAGCAGTACTTC. This encodes CAAAGGPSYEQYF.

This clonotype was found a few times. The genes are TRBV9 and TRBJ2-5, with TRBD2 identical over 7 bases. V lost 7 bases and J lost 1; bases outside the gene matches: 7. The CDR3 loop spans 14 amino acids. The V gene's germline CDR1 is SGDLS and CDR2 YYNGEE. CDR3 sequence: CASGGDLSQETQYF. The CDR3 DNA follows: TGTGCCAGCGGGGGGGACCTCTCCCAAGAGACCCAGTACTTC.

This chain uses TRBV6-2 or TRBV6-3 with TRBJ2-7, with 10 bases aligning to TRBD1. V gave up 2 bases and J gave up 3 bases; unmatched junction bases: 4. Germline CDR1 MNHEY, CDR2 SVGEGT. The CDR3 extends over 15 amino acids. Here the CDR3 reads CASSYPGQGVYEQYF. The CDR3 DNA follows: TGTGCCAGCAGTTACCCAGGACAGGGGGTCTACGAGCAGTACTTC.

This clonotype was counted only a few times. The chain uses TRBV6-6 and TRBJ2-7, with D maybe TRBD2 (5 bases). Trimming stripped 0 bases from V and 5 bases from J, with 8 bases between. Germline-derived CDR1 and CDR2 are MNHNY and SVGAGI (reference sequence). The CDR3 loop spans 13 amino acids. The CDR3 sequence: CASSYSPGNEQYV. In DNA, the CDR3 is TGTGCCAGCAGTTACTCGCCGGGAAACGAGCAGTACGTC.

The gene calls are TRBV19 and TRBJ1-3; no definite D call. With 3 bases removed from V and 2 bases from J, the gap between germline ends came to 11 bases. The germline gives CDR1 LNHDA, CDR2 SQIVND (reference sequence). This CDR3 has 15 amino acids. DNA for the CDR3: TGTGCCAGTAGTATCAGGCCGGGTGCTGGAAACACCATATATTTT. This sequence encodes CASSIRPGAGNTIYF.

The CDR3 region is CASSQEGGPQHF. The CDR3 nucleotides read TGTGCCAGCAGCCAAGAAGGAGGACCCCAGCATTTT. The chain uses TRBV14 and TRBJ1-5; the D is unclear. Trimming took off 0 bases at V and 10 bases at J, with 7 bases between the two ends. The CDR3 runs to 12 residues. Germline V CDR1 and CDR2: SGHDN, FVKESK.

There are a few counts of this clonotype. The CDR3 spells CASGHELETQYF. The CDR3 DNA reads as TGTGCCAGCGGCCATGAATTAGAGACCCAGTACTTC. The rearrangement links TRBV27 to TRBJ2-5; D unresolved. Germline V gene sequence: CDR1 MNHEY, CDR2 SMNVEV (reference sequence). This CDR3 is 12 amino acids long. V was cut by 8 bases and J by 4 bases, with 11 bases left in between.

This clonotype was counted between two and nine times. The V call is TRBV6-6, the J call TRBJ1-1, with 11 bases lining up with TRBD1. The germline CDR1 and CDR2 sequences are MNHNY and SVGAGI (reference sequence). The V segment lost 6 bases and the J segment 1 base; nucleotides outside the gene matches: 7. The CDR3 consists of 16 residues. The CDR3 sequence is CASSLDRGRENTEAFF. The CDR3 nucleotides are TGTGCCAGCAGCCTGGACAGGGGGCGAGAGAACACTGAAGCTTTCTTT.

This clonotype came up a few times. V is TRBV6-6 and J is TRBJ2-7, with D possibly matching TRBD2 (6 bases). Germline CDR1 and CDR2: MNHNY and SVGAGI (reference sequence). V was trimmed by 6 bases and J by 0 bases, leaving 6 bases between them. CDR3 size: 12 residues. The CDR3 sequence is CASSGSSYEQYV. The CDR3 DNA is TGTGCCAGCAGCGGGAGCTCCTACGAGCAGTACGTC.

This clonotype was observed a handful of times. The gene calls are TRBV19 and TRBJ2-7; the D is unclear. Germline V gives CDR1 LNHDA, CDR2 SQIVND (reference sequence). This CDR3 is 14 amino acids long. Trimming took 3 bases from V and 2 from J, leaving 11 bases between them. The CDR3 protein is CASSIGPGAYEQYF. The CDR3, as DNA: TGTGCCAGTAGTATCGGACCAGGTGCCTACGAGCAGTACTTC.

The chain is built from TRBV2 and TRBJ2-1, with D possibly TRBD2 on 6 matching bases. Looked up from germline, CDR1 is SNHLY and CDR2 is FYNNEI. V lost 3 bases, J lost 9 bases, and 21 bases lay in between. CDR3 length: 16 residues. The CDR3 is CASSDNLDGGDSEQFF. The CDR3 bases are TGTGCCAGCAGTGATAATTTAGACGGGGGAGACAGTGAGCAGTTCTTC.

Regarding this clonotype: A much larger clone lies a single base off, so this may be a read error. The chain carries TRBV7-2 and TRBJ2-2, with D perhaps matching TRBD1 (5 bases). This CDR3 is 13 amino acids long. Germline V CDR1 and CDR2: SGHTA, FQGNSA. The V and J ends lost 6 bases and 6 bases respectively, with 11 bases between them. The CDR3 loop is CASRWHRSGELFF. The CDR3 coding sequence is TGTGCCAGCAGGTGGCACAGGTCCGGGGAGCTGTTTTTT.

This clonotype was seen repeatedly, ten times or more. The genes are TRBV27 and TRBJ2-1; D is uncertain. From germline, CDR1 is MNHEY and CDR2 SMNVEV (reference sequence). V lost 6 bases, J lost 4 bases, and 10 bases lay in between. The CDR3 is 13 amino acids. CDR3 region: CASSLIGYNEQFF. The CDR3 DNA follows: TGTGCCAGCAGCTTAATTGGTTACAATGAGCAGTTCTTC.

This clonotype turned up a few times. V gene TRBV15 combines with J gene TRBJ2-3, with D tentatively TRBD2 (5 bases). V dropped 3 bases and J dropped 6 bases, with 10 bases sitting between them. Germline CDR1 LNHNV, CDR2 YYDKDF (reference sequence). CDR3 length: 13 amino acids. This chain's CDR3 is CATSREDMDTQYF. The CDR3 DNA sequence: TGTGCCACCAGCAGGGAGGATATGGATACGCAGTATTTT.

This clonotype was detected a few times. This sequence joins TRBV3-1 and TRBJ2-5; D is undetermined. The ends were cut back, 0 bases at V and 4 bases at J, with 18 bases in the middle. The CDR3 is made up of 17 amino acids. Germline V gives CDR1 LGHDT, CDR2 YNNKEL (reference sequence). CDR3 nucleotides: TGTGCCAGCAGCCAAGAGATTAATAGCCCGAATGTAGAGACCCAGTACTTC. This encodes CASSQEINSPNVETQYF.

This sequence joins TRBV6-5 and TRBJ2-3; TRBD2 agrees at 10 bases. CDR1 and CDR2 (germline): MNHEY, SVGAGI. The CDR3 sequence is 20 residues long. V lost 8 bases to trimming and J lost 0 bases; unmatched junction nucleotides: 20. The CDR3 coding sequence is TGTGCCAGCGGGGGTAGCGGGGGGCCGCCACTACCCTCTAGCACAGATACGCAGTATTTT. Its protein is CASGGSGGPPLPSSTDTQYF.

This chain links TRBV4-1 with TRBJ2-1; D uncertain. The CDR3 sequence is 15 residues long. The germline V gene encodes CDR1 MGHRA and CDR2 YSYEKL. With 3 bases removed from V and 0 bases from J, the gap between germline ends came to 9 bases. The CDR3 region is CASSHASSSYNEQFF. DNA of the CDR3: TGCGCCAGCAGCCATGCCTCTAGCTCCTACAATGAGCAGTTCTTC.

V usage is TRBV6-2 or TRBV6-3 and J usage is TRBJ2-7; no clear D gene. This CDR3 is 15 amino acids long. The germline V gene has CDR1 MNHEY and CDR2 SVGEGT. V was shortened by 2 bases and J by 6 bases, with 17 bases between the two germline ends. The CDR3 spells CASSYVAGGASEQYV. In DNA, the CDR3 is TGTGCCAGCAGTTACGTGGCCGGCGGTGCTTCCGAGCAGTACGTC.

A note on this clonotype: This clone may be a read error of a much larger clone one base away. The genes are TRBV11-2 and TRBJ2-3, with TRBD2 identical over 8 bases. CDR1 is SGHAT and CDR2 is FQNNGV in the germline V gene. This CDR3 comprises 16 residues. After removal of 0 bases from V and 1 base from J, the junction contained 3 bases not matched to a gene. Written as DNA, the CDR3 is TGTGCCAGCAGCTTAGAACCAGCGGGGGGCACAGATACGCAGTATTTT. Protein product: CASSLEPAGGTDTQYF. The whole variable domain, remainder taken from reference TRBV11-2 and TRBJ2-3, is EAGVAQSPRYKIIEKRQSVAFWCNPISGHATLYWYQQILGQGPKLLIQFQNNGVVDDSQLPKDRFSAERLKGVDSTLKIQPAKLEDSAVYLCASSLEPAGGTDTQYFGPGTRLTVL.

This sequence joins TRBV10-3 and TRBJ1-2; D is unresolved. V was clipped by 7 bases and J by 8 bases, with 14 bases between them. Germline V CDR1 and CDR2: ENHRY, SYGVKD. The CDR3 loop spans 12 amino acids. CDR3 coding DNA: TGTGCCATCATGCTCGATAAAGGAGGCTACACCTTC. It encodes CAIMLDKGGYTF.

This clonotype has only a few counts. The chain joins TRBV11-3 to TRBJ2-4; 9 bases are a match to TRBD1. This CDR3 is built from 12 residues. Per germline, CDR1 SGHNT and CDR2 YENEEA. V was clipped by 5 bases and J by 13 bases; unmatched bases: 6. CDR3 protein: CASSLGTGLQYF. DNA of the CDR3: TGTGCCAGCAGCCTGGGGACAGGGTTACAGTACTTC. Full variable domain (rest looked up from reference TRBV11-3 and TRBJ2-4): EAGVVQSPRYKIIEKKQPVAFWCNPISGHNTLYWYLQNLGQGPELLIRYENEEAVDDSQLPKDRFSAERLKGVDSTLKIQPAELGDSAVYLCASSLGTGLQYFGAGTRLSVL.

This clonotype was detected only a few times. The chain uses TRBV2 and TRBJ2-1, with D unresolved. V lost 2 bases and J 8 bases, leaving 4 bases between the germline ends. The CDR3 runs to 11 residues. CDR1 is SNHLY, CDR2 FYNNEI, per germline. The DNA of the CDR3 is TGTGCCAGCAGTGAAAACTATGAGCAGTTCTTC. As protein: CASSENYEQFF.

This clonotype turned up a few times. This chain links TRBV12-5 with TRBJ2-7, with D tentatively TRBD1 (5 bases). Germline V gene data show CDR1 as LGHNT and CDR2 as FRNRAP. This CDR3 is 14 amino acids long. V lost 9 bases, J lost 6 bases, and 21 bases lay in between. The CDR3 protein is CASQPDSLLGEQYV. CDR3 nucleotide sequence: TGTGCTAGCCAGCCCGACAGCCTCCTCGGCGAGCAGTACGTC.

The genes are TRBV28 and TRBJ2-7; D is possibly TRBD2 (6 bases). Germline V gene sequence: CDR1 MDHEN, CDR2 SYDVKM. The CDR3 is 13 residues long. V lost 5 bases and J lost 4, with 12 bases in between. The CDR3 sequence is CASSVDAGYEQYV. The CDR3 DNA is TGTGCCAGCAGTGTCGATGCGGGATACGAGCAGTACGTC.

This clonotype occurred a few times. The chain has TRBV10-3 and TRBJ2-1; 9 bases fit TRBD1. The CDR3 contains 14 residues. CDR1 and CDR2 (germline): ENHRY, SYGVKD. Germline trimming cut 5 bases from V and 5 bases from J; bases unmatched to any gene: 4. CDR3 DNA sequence: TGTGCCATCAGTAGCGGGACAGGGAACAATGAGCAGTTCTTC. Encoded protein: CAISSGTGNNEQFF.

This clonotype has only a few counts. The chain uses TRBV19 and TRBJ1-5, with D possibly being TRBD1 (5 bases). The germline CDR1 and CDR2 sequences are LNHDA and SQIVND (reference sequence). The ends were cut back, 2 bases at V and 11 bases at J, with 10 bases in the middle. The CDR3 contains 12 residues. The CDR3 coding sequence is TGTGCCAGTAGTATACCAGGGAGAGCCCAGCATTTT. It is translated as CASSIPGRAQHF.

The chain is built from TRBV7-9 and TRBJ1-2; D remains ambiguous. Trimming left V 1 base short and J 5 bases short, with 14 bases between. Germline-derived CDR1 and CDR2 are SEHNR and FQNEAQ (reference sequence). The CDR3 covers 15 residues. The CDR3 here is CASSLVLGGPYGYTF. CDR3 DNA sequence: TGTGCCAGCAGCTTAGTCCTCGGAGGACCTTATGGCTACACCTTC.